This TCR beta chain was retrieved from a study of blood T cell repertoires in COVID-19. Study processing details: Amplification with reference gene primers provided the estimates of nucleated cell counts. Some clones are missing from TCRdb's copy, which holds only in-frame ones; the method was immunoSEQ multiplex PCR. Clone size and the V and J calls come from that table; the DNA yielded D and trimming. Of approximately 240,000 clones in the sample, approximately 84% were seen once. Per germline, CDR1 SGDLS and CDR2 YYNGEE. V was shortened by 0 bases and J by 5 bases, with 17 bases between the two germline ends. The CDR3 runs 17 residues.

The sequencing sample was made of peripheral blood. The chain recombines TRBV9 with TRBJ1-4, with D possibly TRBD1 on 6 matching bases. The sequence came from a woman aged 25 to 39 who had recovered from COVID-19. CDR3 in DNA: TGTGCCAGCAGCGTAGGAATCCAAACAGGGACGAATGAAAAACTGTTTTTT. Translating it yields CASSVGIQTGTNEKLFF.